The 12 T cell receptor beta chains below were found in one sample sequenced in a study of blood T cell repertoires in COVID-19. Assay used: immunoSEQ multiplex PCR; TCRdb lists only in-frame clones, some missing. Among some 40,000 clones listed, just over 90% were seen once. The specimen was peripheral blood. These receptors were obtained from a man between 50 and 59 years old with active COVID-19.

This clone has a single count. The chain is built from TRBV7-2 and TRBJ2-3, with D hard to call. CDR3 length: 14 residues. Trimming removed 1 base from V and 4 bases from J, with 9 bases in between. The germline gives CDR1 SGHTA, CDR2 FQGNSA. As DNA, the CDR3 is TGTGCCAGCAGCTTAGTCTGGCTTTCAGATACGCAGTATTTT. This translates into CASSLVWLSDTQYF.

This clone was observed a few times. The rearrangement joins TRBV16 to TRBJ1-5; D is perhaps TRBD1 (6 bases). V lost 0 bases and J lost 6, with 15 bases in between. The CDR3 consists of 16 residues. Germline CDR1 and CDR2: KGHSY and FQNENV. CDR3 residues: CASSQSGRGEGQPQHF. DNA for the CDR3: TGTGCCAGCAGCCAATCGGGCAGGGGAGAAGGTCAGCCCCAGCATTTT.

This clone was detected only once. The chain combines TRBV20-1 with TRBJ2-5; D is undetermined. V dropped 2 bases and J dropped 5 bases, with 3 bases sitting between them. The germline CDR1 and CDR2 sequences are DFQATT and SNEGSKA (reference sequence). The CDR3 length is 10 residues. CDR3 in DNA: TGCAGTGCTAGACTGGAGACCCAGTACTTC. It codes for CSARLETQYF.

The V call is TRBV18, the J call TRBJ1-1, with unresolved D. Deletions cut 5 bases from V and 0 bases from J, with 7 bases between. The CDR3 extends over 13 amino acids. Germline lookup yields CDR1 KGHSH and CDR2 LQKENI. The CDR3: CASSEGMNTEAFF. The DNA of the CDR3 is TGTGCCAGCTCAGAGGGTATGAACACTGAAGCTTTCTTT.

The V gene is TRBV2, the J gene TRBJ2-2, with 11 bases fitting TRBD2. The CDR3 is 16 amino acids. The junction had 8 bases not matched to a gene; V was cut back by 5 bases and J by 6 bases. Per germline, CDR1 SNHLY and CDR2 FYNNEI. The CDR3 coding sequence is TGTGCCAGCAGTCCCACTAGCGGGAGTCCCCCCGGGGAGCTGTTTTTT. The encoded protein is CASSPTSGSPPGELFF.

The chain is built from TRBV30 and TRBJ1-2; D is undetermined. The V end was cut by 2 bases, the J end by 4 bases, with 20 bases between. This CDR3 is 16 amino acids long. Per the germline V gene, CDR1 is GTSNPN and CDR2 is SVGIG (reference sequence). The CDR3 DNA reads as TGTGCCTGGAGTAGGTTCGGGGATATACTACCCTATGGCTACACCTTC. The encoded protein is CAWSRFGDILPYGYTF.

The chain carries TRBV27 and TRBJ2-7; 9 bases are shared with TRBD2. The germline gives CDR1 MNHEY, CDR2 SMNVEV (reference sequence). V shed 2 bases and J 3 bases; nucleotides not matched to a gene: 5. The CDR3 is 15 amino acids. The CDR3 DNA reads TGTGCCAGCAGTTTAGGCCTAGCGGGGAGCTACGAGCAGTACTTC. As protein: CASSLGLAGSYEQYF.

This clone has just a few counts. The genes are TRBV19 and TRBJ1-4; D unclear. The CDR3 has 13 amino acids. The germline CDR1 and CDR2 sequences are LNHDA and SQIVND (reference sequence). The V end was cut by 3 bases, the J end by 12 bases, with 14 bases between. The CDR3 DNA is TGTGCCAGTAGTATTGCCGACTGGAGGGAACTGTTTTTT. This encodes CASSIADWRELFF.

The chain uses TRBV2 and TRBJ1-1; D remains unclear. This CDR3 region has 12 residues. Trimming took 11 bases from V and 5 from J, leaving 15 bases between them. CDR1 and CDR2 from the germline V gene are SNHLY and FYNNEI. CDR3 residues: CASRVVPTEAFF. Written as DNA, the CDR3 is TGTGCCTCACGAGTTGTGCCGACTGAAGCTTTCTTT.

This chain uses TRBV7-3 with TRBJ2-1, with 13 bases fitting TRBD2. This CDR3 comprises 16 residues. V shed 5 bases and J 6 bases; nucleotides not matched to a gene: 7. Germline assignment: CDR1 SGHTA and CDR2 FQGTGA. CDR3 sequence (DNA): TGTGCCAGCAGCCCGATGTGGACTAGCGGGGGCAATGAGCAGTTCTTC. Translating gives CASSPMWTSGGNEQFF.

This chain links TRBV7-2 with TRBJ1-3; maybe TRBD1 (5 bases). Germline-derived CDR1 and CDR2 are SGHTA and FQGNSA. CDR3 size: 15 residues. The ends were cut back, 1 base at V and 7 bases at J, with 14 bases in the middle. The CDR3 here is CASSLDQGGGNTIYF. As DNA, the CDR3 is TGTGCCAGCAGCTTAGACCAGGGAGGCGGGAACACCATATATTTT.

The chain links TRBV5-1 to TRBJ2-4; TRBD2 agrees at 9 bases. This CDR3 has 16 amino acids. V shed 0 bases and J 4 bases; nucleotides not matched to a gene: 5. Germline V CDR1 and CDR2: SGHRS, YFSETQ. The CDR3 loop reads CASSLESGGLKNIQYF. As DNA, the CDR3 is TGCGCCAGCAGCTTGGAAAGCGGGGGGCTAAAAAACATTCAGTACTTC.